A selection of T cell receptor beta chains follows, all from one sample in a study of cytomegalovirus exposure and HLA in healthy donors. Method: immunoSEQ multiplex PCR; TCRdb's copy keeps in-frame clones and lacks some. The sample yields under 150,000 clones, around 77% seen once. The sequenced material came from PBMCs. These receptors originate from a man aged 50 to 59 in good health and CMV-seronegative. Both conserved end residues are part of each CDR3. Each record gives: D gene, clone size, V gene, J gene, CDR3 protein, CDR3 DNA. The D gene is left open where the match is weak. For some rows the clone size is stated as once, few or many, or as a class when expanded; others skip it.

>TRBD1|few|TRBV4-1|TRBJ1-5
CASPEGAWNQPQHF
TGCGCCAGTCCAGAGGGGGCATGGAATCAGCCCCAGCATTTT
>TRBD1|-|TRBV2|TRBJ2-5
CASSTTGALETQYF
TGTGCCAGCAGTACGACAGGGGCCTTAGAGACCCAGTACTTC
>TRBD1|-|TRBV11-2|TRBJ2-1
CASSRLDRARSYNEQFF
TGTGCCAGCAGCCGCCTGGACAGGGCCCGCTCCTACAATGAGCAGTTCTTC
>TRBD2|-|TRBV5-1|TRBJ2-3
CASSRDGLAGKNTQYF
TGCGCCAGCAGCCGTGATGGACTAGCGGGAAAAAATACGCAGTATTTT
>-|-|TRBV28|TRBJ2-7
CASSLGPSYEQYF
TGTGCCAGCAGTTTAGGGCCTTCCTACGAGCAGTACTTC
>-|-|TRBV25-1|TRBJ1-4
CASSEYSGKLFF
TGTGCCAGCAGTGAATATTCAGGAAAACTGTTTTTT
>TRBD2|-|TRBV7-8|TRBJ2-1
CASSPQRGGNEQFF
TGTGCCAGCAGCCCTCAGCGGGGGGGGAATGAGCAGTTCTTC
>TRBD2|-|TRBV19|TRBJ2-7
CASSIGTSGIYEQYF
TGTGCCAGTAGTATAGGGACTAGCGGGATATACGAGCAGTACTTC
>-|-|TRBV28|TRBJ2-7
CASIGGADTYEQYF
TGTGCCAGCATTGGGGGGGCAGACACCTACGAGCAGTACTTC
>-|-|TRBV11-2|TRBJ2-1
CASSPWAHDEQFF
TGTGCCAGCAGCCCCTGGGCGCACGATGAGCAGTTCTTC
>-|-|TRBV6-5|TRBJ2-7
CASSREQAFHEQYF
TGTGCCAGCAGCCGGGAGCAGGCTTTTCACGAGCAGTACTTC
>TRBD1|few|TRBV5-1|TRBJ2-6
CASSNGQGAGANVLTF
TGCGCCAGCAGCAATGGACAGGGGGCTGGGGCCAACGTCCTGACTTTC
>-|-|TRBV5-1|TRBJ2-5
CASSPNQETQYF
TGCGCCAGCAGTCCCAACCAAGAGACCCAGTACTTC
>-|-|TRBV5-4|TRBJ2-6
CASSSRAVDSGANVLTF
TGTGCCAGCAGCTCGAGGGCGGTTGACTCTGGGGCCAACGTCCTGACTTTC
>TRBD1|-|TRBV28|TRBJ2-7
CASRTRPGQGTYEQYF
TGTGCCAGCAGGACCAGACCGGGACAGGGGACCTACGAGCAGTACTTC
>TRBD1|-|TRBV5-6|TRBJ2-5
CASSLAGRLRGETQYF
TGTGCCAGCAGCTTGGCCGGGCGGCTCAGGGGGGAGACCCAGTACTTC
>-|few|TRBV6-5|TRBJ2-7
CASGPVGAFLEQYF
TGTGCCAGCGGACCCGTGGGGGCCTTCCTCGAGCAGTACTTC
>-|-|TRBV2|TRBJ1-2
CASSVRRANYGYTF
TGTGCCAGCAGTGTCAGGCGTGCTAACTATGGCTACACCTTC
>-|-|TRBV6-5|TRBJ2-2
CASSYTYRVAGELFF
TGTGCCAGCAGTTACACCTACAGGGTCGCCGGGGAGCTGTTTTTT
>-|-|TRBV6-6|TRBJ2-7
CASSQDKSYEQYF
TGTGCCAGCAGTCAGGACAAGTCTTACGAGCAGTACTTC
>-|few|TRBV7-3|TRBJ2-1
CASSLAGRQPYNEQFF
TGTGCCAGCAGCTTAGCGGGACGCCAACCCTACAATGAGCAGTTCTTC
>TRBD1|-|TRBV18|TRBJ1-2
CASSPGQGDYGYTF
TGTGCCAGCTCACCGGGACAGGGGGACTATGGCTACACCTTC
>-|-|TRBV11-2|TRBJ2-1
CASSPRDNEQFF
TGTGCCAGCAGCCCCCGAGACAATGAGCAGTTCTTC
>TRBD1|-|TRBV4-2|TRBJ1-2
CASSLNIRTGPYGYTF
TGTGCCAGCAGCCTGAACATCAGGACAGGGCCCTATGGCTACACCTTC
>TRBD1|-|TRBV2|TRBJ2-5
CASNQGASPQETQYF
TGTGCCAGCAATCAGGGGGCTTCCCCCCAAGAGACCCAGTACTTC
>-|-|TRBV19|TRBJ1-1
CASSIGQSMSVRKAFF
TGTGCCAGTAGTATAGGTCAATCGATGTCGGTGAGAAAAGCTTTCTTT
>TRBD1|-|TRBV29-1|TRBJ2-3
CSVAGQGPDTQYF
TGCAGCGTGGCCGGACAGGGGCCAGATACGCAGTATTTT
>-|-|TRBV7-2|TRBJ2-2
CASSFFGLNTGELFF
TGTGCCAGCAGCTTCTTCGGGTTGAACACCGGGGAGCTGTTTTTT
>TRBD1|-|TRBV29-1|TRBJ2-7
CSGLTGGQQYF
TGCAGCGGCCTTACAGGGGGGCAGCAGTACTTC
>-|-|TRBV10-3|TRBJ2-1
CAISESTGSFNEQFF
TGTGCCATCAGTGAGTCAACCGGGAGCTTCAATGAGCAGTTCTTC
>TRBD1|once|TRBV5-6|TRBJ2-3
CASSSGQGTDTQYF
TGTGCCAGCAGCTCGGGACAGGGCACAGATACGCAGTATTTT
>-|-|TRBV2|TRBJ2-5
CASSEEGLETQYF
TGTGCCAGCAGTGAAGAGGGGTTGGAGACCCAGTACTTC
>TRBD1|-|TRBV6-5|TRBJ2-5
CASSYSTGVGETQYF
TGTGCCAGCAGTTACTCGACAGGGGTTGGAGAGACCCAGTACTTC
>TRBD1|few|TRBV6-5|TRBJ1-1
CASSRDRVAEAFF
TGTGCCAGCAGCCGGGACAGGGTTGCTGAAGCTTTCTTT
>TRBD1|few|TRBV5-4|TRBJ2-5
CASSFRTGQETQYF
TGTGCCAGCAGCTTTCGGACAGGCCAAGAGACCCAGTACTTC
>TRBD1|-|TRBV27|TRBJ2-5
CASRRTGRTRGETQYF
TGTGCCAGCAGACGGACAGGGAGGACTCGGGGTGAGACCCAGTACTTC
>-|-|TRBV4-1|TRBJ2-5
CASSQDPGARGTQYF
TGCGCCAGCAGCCAAGATCCGGGAGCCCGGGGGACCCAGTACTTC
>-|-|TRBV19|TRBJ2-7
CASTETGGYEQYF
TGTGCCAGTACTGAAACTGGGGGGTACGAGCAGTACTTC
>-|-|TRBV18|TRBJ1-3
CASSPTYGDSGNTIYF
TGTGCCAGCTCACCAACTTACGGGGACTCTGGAAACACCATATATTTT
>TRBD2|-|TRBV4-1|TRBJ2-1
CASSQPSGRAWEQFF
TGCGCCAGCAGCCAACCTAGCGGGAGGGCCTGGGAGCAGTTCTTC
>-|-|TRBV12-2|TRBJ2-5
CASRYLGLAGVGLETQYF
TGTGCAAGTCGATATCTGGGCCTAGCGGGAGTTGGTTTGGAGACCCAGTACTTC
>TRBD1|once|TRBV2|TRBJ2-7
CASSSTTGALYEQYF
TGTGCCAGCTCATCCACCACAGGGGCCCTCTACGAGCAGTACTTC
>TRBD2|once|TRBV27|TRBJ2-7
CASSRLAGGMYEQYF
TGTGCCAGCAGCAGACTAGCGGGAGGGATGTACGAGCAGTACTTC
>-|-|TRBV29-1|TRBJ2-1
CSVEPRAGGEQFF
TGCAGCGTTGAACCTCGGGCTGGAGGTGAGCAGTTCTTC
>-|-|TRBV14|TRBJ1-3
CASSQGTSLTGNTIYF
TGTGCCAGCAGCCAAGGGACTTCCTTAACTGGAAACACCATATATTTT
>TRBD1|-|TRBV4-1|TRBJ2-2
CASSQGKGTENTGELFF
TGCGCCAGCAGCCAAGGGAAGGGGACAGAGAACACCGGGGAGCTGTTTTTT
>-|-|TRBV18|TRBJ2-5
CASSPTGAQETQYF
TGTGCCAGCTCACCAACAGGAGCCCAAGAGACCCAGTACTTC
>TRBD1|-|TRBV2|TRBJ2-7
CASSEDGTASLYEQYF
TGTGCCAGCAGTGAAGACGGGACAGCAAGTCTCTACGAGCAGTACTTC
>TRBD1|once|TRBV19|TRBJ1-5
CASRGQGNNQPQHF
TGTGCCAGTAGGGGACAGGGAAACAATCAGCCCCAGCATTTT
>-|-|TRBV20-1|TRBJ2-1
CSAKRFNEQFF
TGCAGTGCGAAGAGGTTTAATGAGCAGTTCTTC
>TRBD1|-|TRBV4-2|TRBJ2-7
CASSQDGTGPYEQYF
TGTGCCAGCAGCCAAGATGGGACAGGCCCCTACGAGCAGTACTTC
>TRBD1|-|TRBV6-5|TRBJ1-2
CASSLPGQGLSGYTF
TGTGCCAGCAGTTTGCCGGGACAGGGGTTGAGTGGCTACACCTTC
>TRBD1|-|TRBV27|TRBJ1-5
CASSLTAGGARQPQHF
TGTGCCAGCAGTTTAACGGCAGGGGGCGCGCGGCAGCCCCAGCATTTT
>TRBD1|-|TRBV11-2|TRBJ1-1
CASSLQGGTEAFF
TGTGCCAGCAGCTTACAGGGGGGCACTGAAGCTTTCTTT
>-|-|TRBV28|TRBJ2-2
CASSSQGSNLRGELFF
TGTGCCAGCAGCTCCCAAGGTAGCAACTTGCGTGGGGAGCTGTTTTTT
>-|-|TRBV6-1|TRBJ2-3
CASSEGGDIRNTQYF
TGTGCCAGCAGTGAAGGGGGCGACATTCGAAATACGCAGTATTTT
>TRBD1|-|TRBV28|TRBJ1-2
CASSLTDRGDLYNGYTF
TGTGCCAGCAGTTTAACGGACAGGGGCGATCTTTACAATGGCTACACCTTC
>-|-|TRBV6-1|TRBJ2-2
CASSPSNTGELFF
TGTGCCAGCAGTCCCTCTAACACCGGGGAGCTGTTTTTT
>TRBD2|-|TRBV9|TRBJ2-3
CASSAASGRTTDTQYF
TGTGCCAGCAGCGCCGCTAGCGGGAGGACCACAGATACGCAGTATTTT